These 17 T cell receptor beta chains were all obtained from the same sample, sequenced in a study of blood T cell repertoires in COVID-19. Measured with immunoSEQ multiplex PCR; TCRdb has only the in-frame clones, and not every one. The data contain 220,000 or so clones, over 70% of them singletons. Sequencing input: peripheral blood. The receptors here all came from a woman between 70 and 85 years old with acute or convalescent COVID-19.

The genes are TRBV7-2 and TRBJ2-7, with D tentatively TRBD2 (6 bases). Germline V gene lookup returns CDR1 SGHTA and CDR2 FQGNSA. Between the trimmed V and J ends, which lost 2 bases and 1 base, there was a span of 12 bases. This CDR3 has 15 residues. The CDR3 loop reads CASSLQAGHSYEQYF. The CDR3 region has the DNA TGTGCCAGCAGCTTACAAGCGGGTCATTCCTACGAGCAGTACTTC.

V gene TRBV14 combines with J gene TRBJ2-1; 11 positions agree with TRBD2. The germline gives CDR1 SGHDN, CDR2 FVKESK. The J segment lost 4 bases and the V segment lost 4 bases, leaving 3 bases of the junction unmatched. CDR3 length equals 15 residues. The CDR3 nucleotides read TGTGCCAGCAGCCCGACTAGCGGGGTTTACAATGAGCAGTTCTTC. The encoded protein is CASSPTSGVYNEQFF.

The chain combines TRBV12-3 or TRBV12-4 with TRBJ1-2, with 11 bases aligning to TRBD1. J was trimmed by 10 bases and V by 3 bases; bases with no gene match: 4. The CDR3 is made up of 13 amino acids. CDR3 DNA sequence: TGTGCCAGCAGTTTGGGACAGGGGGGGGACTACACCTTC. Translating gives CASSLGQGGDYTF.

The V gene is TRBV2, the J gene TRBJ2-1; possibly TRBD2 for D (6 bases). Trimming left V 1 base short and J 8 bases short, with 15 bases between. The germline V gene encodes CDR1 SNHLY and CDR2 FYNNEI. CDR3 length: 15 amino acids. DNA for the CDR3: TGTGCCAGCAGTGAAGGCAGGGAGGTAGTCTATGAGCAGTTCTTC. Translation gives CASSEGREVVYEQFF. The variable domain in full, with the rest retrieved from reference TRBV2 and TRBJ2-1, is EPEVTQTPSHQVTQMGQEVILRCVPISNHLYFYWYRQILGQKVEFLVSFYNNEISEKSEIFDDQFSVERPDGSNFTLKIRSTKLEDSAMYFCASSEGREVVYEQFFGPGTRLTVL.

This clone turned up a few times. The sample carries other DNA sequences with the same CDR3. The V call is TRBV5-1, the J call TRBJ1-1; 7 bases are shared with TRBD1. Unmatched junction bases numbered 3, after V lost 2 bases and J lost 2 bases. CDR1 and CDR2 from the germline V gene are SGHRS and YFSETQ. The CDR3 contains 14 residues. DNA of the CDR3: TGCGCCAGCAGCTTAACAGGGGTAAACACTGAAGCTTTCTTT. It encodes CASSLTGVNTEAFF.

This chain connects TRBV5-1 to TRBJ2-7; D possibly corresponds to TRBD1 (6 bases). This CDR3 has 14 residues. Germline V gene lookup returns CDR1 SGHRS and CDR2 YFSETQ. The ends were cut back, 0 bases at V and 2 bases at J, with 9 bases in the middle. In DNA form, the CDR3 reads TGCGCCAGCAGCTTGGACTGGGACACCTACGAGCAGTACTTC. It yields the protein CASSLDWDTYEQYF.

This clone came up a few times. This sequence joins TRBV6-1 and TRBJ2-1, with TRBD2 as a possible D gene (6 bases). The CDR3 is made up of 17 amino acids. The V end was cut by 4 bases, the J end by 0 bases, with 16 bases between. Germline assignment: CDR1 MNHNS and CDR2 SASEGT. CDR3 residues: CASSAALDGSSYNEQFF. CDR3 nucleotides: TGTGCCAGCAGTGCCGCCCTGGACGGGAGCTCCTACAATGAGCAGTTCTTC.

The chain has TRBV5-1 and TRBJ2-5; 10 bases map to TRBD2. This CDR3 spans 15 amino acids. CDR1 and CDR2 (germline): SGHRS, YFSETQ. The ends lost 3 bases at V and 1 base at J; junction bases unmatched: 3. CDR3 loop: CASSWTSGIQETQYF. CDR3 nucleotide sequence: TGCGCCAGCAGCTGGACTAGCGGAATCCAAGAGACCCAGTACTTC. The whole variable domain, filled in from reference TRBV5-1 and TRBJ2-5, reads KAGVTQTPRYLIKTRGQQVTLSCSPISGHRSVSWYQQTPGQGLQFLFEYFSETQRNKGNFPGRFSGRQFSNSRSEMNVSTLELGDSALYLCASSWTSGIQETQYFGPGTRLLVL.

V gene TRBV2 combines with J gene TRBJ2-7; TRBD1 aligns across 8 bases. Per the germline V gene, CDR1 is SNHLY and CDR2 is FYNNEI. V was pared by 6 bases and J by 6 bases, with 13 bases of the junction left unmatched. The CDR3 is made up of 15 amino acids. The CDR3 sequence: CASRSGTGLIGEQYF. CDR3 bases: TGTGCCAGCAGGTCCGGGACAGGCCTTATCGGCGAGCAGTACTTC.

J is TRBJ2-2 and V is TRBV10-3; 8 nucleotides line up with TRBD2. The CDR3 is 14 residues long. V lost 8 bases and J lost 7; bases outside the gene matches: 9. Per the germline V gene, CDR1 is ENHRY and CDR2 is SYGVKD. The CDR3 sequence: CAILSQREFGELFF. DNA for the CDR3: TGTGCCATCTTGAGCCAGCGGGAGTTCGGGGAGCTGTTTTTT.

This chain connects TRBV7-9 to TRBJ1-5, with 7 bases identical to TRBD1. The CDR3 contains 14 residues. V dropped 4 bases and J dropped 2; count of bases not matched to a gene: 2. Looked up from germline, CDR1 is SEHNR and CDR2 is FQNEAQ (reference sequence). The CDR3 loop reads CASSSTGGNQPQHF. In nucleotides, the CDR3 is TGTGCCAGCAGCTCCACAGGGGGCAATCAGCCCCAGCATTTT.

The chain recombines TRBV3-1 (or the pseudogene TRBV3-2) with TRBJ1-1, with D hard to call. This CDR3 is built from 13 residues. The V end was cut by 2 bases, the J end by 1 base, with 5 bases between. Germline-derived CDR1 and CDR2 are LGHDT and YNNKEL (reference sequence). CDR3 DNA: TGTGCCAGCAGCCAAACAGAGAACACTGAAGCTTTCTTT. It is translated as CASSQTENTEAFF.

V is TRBV28 and J is TRBJ1-1, with D possibly matching TRBD1 (6 bases). The V gene's germline CDR1 is MDHEN and CDR2 SYDVKM. Trimming removed 3 bases at V and 4 bases at J, with 12 bases between. CDR3 length: 14 amino acids. CDR3 sequence reads: CASSLGGAFTEAFF. The CDR3, as DNA: TGTGCCAGCAGTTTGGGGGGGGCGTTCACTGAAGCTTTCTTT. Using reference TRBV28 and TRBJ1-1 for the parts outside the CDR3, the full variable domain is DVKVTQSSRYLVKRTGEKVFLECVQDMDHENMFWYRQDPGLGLRLIYFSYDVKMKEKGDIPEGYSVSREKKERFSLILESASTNQTSMYLCASSLGGAFTEAFFGQGTRLTVV.

The count of this clone is one. The V and J genes are TRBV5-1 and TRBJ2-1; tentatively, D is TRBD1 (6 bases). Looked up from germline, CDR1 is SGHRS and CDR2 is YFSETQ. This CDR3 comprises 20 residues. Trimming stripped 1 base from V and 0 bases from J, with 23 bases between. CDR3 loop: CASSLPRGPYGLDSYNEQFF. The CDR3, as DNA: TGCGCCAGCAGCTTGCCCAGGGGCCCCTATGGGCTAGACTCCTACAATGAGCAGTTCTTC.

The V call is TRBV28, the J call TRBJ1-4, with D unresolved. Trimming removed 3 bases from V and 8 bases from J, with 10 bases in between. Looked up from germline, CDR1 is MDHEN and CDR2 is SYDVKM. This CDR3 spans 13 amino acids. This CDR3 reads CASSFGDTEKLFF. DNA of the CDR3: TGTGCCAGCAGTTTCGGTGACACGGAAAAACTGTTTTTT.

The sample holds a few counts of this clone. This sequence joins TRBV3-1 (or the pseudogene TRBV3-2) and TRBJ2-1; 12 bases line up with TRBD2. CDR1 LGHDT and CDR2 YNNKEL come from the germline V gene (reference sequence). With 4 bases clipped from V and 6 bases from J, the junction kept 4 bases outside the gene matches. This CDR3 has 15 residues. CDR3 nucleotides: TGTGCCAGCAGCCCGACTAGCGGGAGAACCAATGAGCAGTTCTTC. Translation: CASSPTSGRTNEQFF.

The rearrangement joins TRBV5-3 to TRBJ2-7, with a weak D call TRBD2 (6 bases). TRBV5-3 is identified as an open reading frame with a role that is uncertain. CDR3 length: 16 amino acids. The V end lost 1 base, the J end lost 3 bases, and 17 bases lay between the germline ends. The DNA of the CDR3 is TGTGCCAGAAGCTTGCCCGCAGGAGCGGAGGGCTACGAGCAGTACTTC. It translates to CARSLPAGAEGYEQYF.